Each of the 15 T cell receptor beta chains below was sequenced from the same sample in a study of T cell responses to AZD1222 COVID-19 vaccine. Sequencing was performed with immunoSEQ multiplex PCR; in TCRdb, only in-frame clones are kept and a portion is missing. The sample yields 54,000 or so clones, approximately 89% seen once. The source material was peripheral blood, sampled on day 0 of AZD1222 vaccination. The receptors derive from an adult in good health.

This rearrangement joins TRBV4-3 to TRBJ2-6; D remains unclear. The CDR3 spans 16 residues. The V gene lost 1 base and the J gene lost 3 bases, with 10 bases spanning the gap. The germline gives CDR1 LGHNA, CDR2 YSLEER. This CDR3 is CASSQVSMIGANVLTF. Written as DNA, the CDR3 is TGCGCCAGCAGCCAAGTCTCAATGATTGGGGCCAACGTCCTGACTTTC.

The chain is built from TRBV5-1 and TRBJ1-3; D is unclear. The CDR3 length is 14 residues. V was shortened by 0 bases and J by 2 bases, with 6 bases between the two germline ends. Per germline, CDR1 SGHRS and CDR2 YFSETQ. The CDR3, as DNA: TGCGCCAGCAGCTTGGAGTACCCTGGAAACACCATATATTTT. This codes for CASSLEYPGNTIYF. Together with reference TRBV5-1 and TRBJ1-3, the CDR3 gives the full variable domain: KAGVTQTPRYLIKTRGQQVTLSCSPISGHRSVSWYQQTPGQGLQFLFEYFSETQRNKGNFPGRFSGRQFSNSRSEMNVSTLELGDSALYLCASSLEYPGNTIYFGEGSWLTVV.

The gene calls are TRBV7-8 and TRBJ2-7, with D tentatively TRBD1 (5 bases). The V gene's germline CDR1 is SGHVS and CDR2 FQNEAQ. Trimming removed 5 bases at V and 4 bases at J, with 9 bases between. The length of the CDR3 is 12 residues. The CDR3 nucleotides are TGTGCCAGCAGCCTACAGGTATACGAGCAGTACTTC. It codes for CASSLQVYEQYF.

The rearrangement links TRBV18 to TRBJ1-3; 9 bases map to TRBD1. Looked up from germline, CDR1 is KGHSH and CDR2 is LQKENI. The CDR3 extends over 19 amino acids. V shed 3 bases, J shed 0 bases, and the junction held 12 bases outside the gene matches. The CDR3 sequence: CASSPADRGLTRSGNTIYF. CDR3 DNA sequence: TGTGCCAGCTCACCGGCGGACAGGGGATTAACCCGCTCTGGAAACACCATATATTTT.

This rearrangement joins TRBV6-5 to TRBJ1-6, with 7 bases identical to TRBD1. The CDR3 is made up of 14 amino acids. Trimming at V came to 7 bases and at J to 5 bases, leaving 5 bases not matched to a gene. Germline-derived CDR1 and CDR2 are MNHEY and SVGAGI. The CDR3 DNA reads TGTGCCAGCACCAGGGGGATTCATAATTCACCCCTCCACTTT. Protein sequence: CASTRGIHNSPLHF.

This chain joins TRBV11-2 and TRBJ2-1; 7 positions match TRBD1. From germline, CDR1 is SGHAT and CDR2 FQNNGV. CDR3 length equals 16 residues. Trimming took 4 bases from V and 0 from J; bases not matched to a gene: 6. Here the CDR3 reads CASSSQTGRSYNEQFF. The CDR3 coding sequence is TGTGCCAGCAGCTCGCAGACAGGGCGCTCCTACAATGAGCAGTTCTTC.

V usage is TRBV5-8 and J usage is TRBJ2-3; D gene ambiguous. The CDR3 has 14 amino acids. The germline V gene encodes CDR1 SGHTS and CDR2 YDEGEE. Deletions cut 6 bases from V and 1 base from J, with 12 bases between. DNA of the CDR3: TGTGCCAGCATCTCGCGCCTCCGCACAGATACGCAGTATTTT. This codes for CASISRLRTDTQYF.

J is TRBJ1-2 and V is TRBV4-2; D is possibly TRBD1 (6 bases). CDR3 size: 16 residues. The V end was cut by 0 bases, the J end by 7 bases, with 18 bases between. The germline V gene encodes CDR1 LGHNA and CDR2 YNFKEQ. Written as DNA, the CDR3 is TGTGCCAGCAGCCAAGACGTGTACGGCAGGGGTTTTGGCTACACCTTC. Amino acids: CASSQDVYGRGFGYTF.

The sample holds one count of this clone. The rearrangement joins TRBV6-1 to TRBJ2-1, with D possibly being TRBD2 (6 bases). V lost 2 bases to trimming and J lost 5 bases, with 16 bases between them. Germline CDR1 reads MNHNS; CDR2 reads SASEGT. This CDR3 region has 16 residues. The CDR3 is CASSENVGLGNNEQFF. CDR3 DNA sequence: TGTGCCAGCAGTGAAAATGTGGGACTGGGGAACAATGAGCAGTTCTTC.

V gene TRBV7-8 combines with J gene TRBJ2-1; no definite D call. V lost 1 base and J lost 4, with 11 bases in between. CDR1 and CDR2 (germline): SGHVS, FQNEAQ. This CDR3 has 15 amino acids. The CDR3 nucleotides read TGTGCCAGCAGCTTAGTCACCGCCCCTTACAATGAGCAGTTCTTC. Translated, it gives CASSLVTAPYNEQFF.

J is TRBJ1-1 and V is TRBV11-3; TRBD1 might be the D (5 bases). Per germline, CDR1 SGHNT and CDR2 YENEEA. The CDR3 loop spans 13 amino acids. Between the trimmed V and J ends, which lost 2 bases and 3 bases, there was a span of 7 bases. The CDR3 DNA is TGTGCCAGCAGCTTATTAGGGGACACTGAAGCTTTCTTT. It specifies CASSLLGDTEAFF.

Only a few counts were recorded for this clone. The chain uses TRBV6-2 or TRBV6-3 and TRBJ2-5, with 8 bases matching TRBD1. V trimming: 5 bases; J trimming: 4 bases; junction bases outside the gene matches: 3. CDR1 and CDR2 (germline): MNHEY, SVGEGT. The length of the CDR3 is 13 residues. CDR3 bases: TGTGCCAGCAGTCAACAGGGGGGAGAGACCCAGTACTTC. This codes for CASSQQGGETQYF.

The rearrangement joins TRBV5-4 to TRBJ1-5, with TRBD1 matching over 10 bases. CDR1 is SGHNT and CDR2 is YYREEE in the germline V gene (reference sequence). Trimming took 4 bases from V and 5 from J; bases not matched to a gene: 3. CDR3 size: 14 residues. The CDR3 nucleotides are TGTGCCAGCAGCCTGGACAGGGGGGATCAGCCCCAGCATTTT. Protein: CASSLDRGDQPQHF. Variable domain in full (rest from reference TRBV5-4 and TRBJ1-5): ETGVTQSPTHLIKTRGQQVTLRCSSQSGHNTVSWYQQALGQGPQFIFQYYREEENGRGNFPPRFSGLQFPNYSSELNVNALELDDSALYLCASSLDRGDQPQHFGDGTRLSIL.

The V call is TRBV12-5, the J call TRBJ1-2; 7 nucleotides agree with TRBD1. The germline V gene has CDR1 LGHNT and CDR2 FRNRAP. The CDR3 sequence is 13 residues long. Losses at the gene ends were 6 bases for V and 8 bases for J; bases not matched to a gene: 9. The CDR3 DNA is TGTGCTAGTGGGGCCGAGGGGGCAAGAGGCTACACCTTC. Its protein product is CASGAEGARGYTF.

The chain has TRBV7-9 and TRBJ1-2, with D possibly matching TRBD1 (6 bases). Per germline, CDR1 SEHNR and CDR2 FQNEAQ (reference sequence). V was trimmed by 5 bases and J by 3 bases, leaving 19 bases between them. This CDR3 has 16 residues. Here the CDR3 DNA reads TGTGCCAGCAGCCTCACAGGGTCCGGGTACGACTATGGCTACACCTTC. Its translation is CASSLTGSGYDYGYTF. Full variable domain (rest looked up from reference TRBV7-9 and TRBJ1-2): DTGVSQNPRHKITKRGQNVTFRCDPISEHNRLYWYRQTLGQGPEFLTYFQNEAQLEKSRLLSDRFSAERPKGSFSTLEIQRTEQGDSAMYLCASSLTGSGYDYGYTFGSGTRLTVV.